One and the same sample provided the 15 T cell receptor beta chains below, sequenced in a study of T cell responses to AZD1222 COVID-19 vaccine. The repertoire was sequenced with immunoSEQ multiplex PCR; TCRdb's copy has only in-frame clones and lacks some. The repertoire consists of approximately 80,000 clones, with approximately 91% occurring once and the leading ten covering roughly 5%. The material was peripheral blood, obtained on day 0 of MenACWY control vaccination. The receptors stem from an adult in good health.

The V and J genes are TRBV6-5 and TRBJ2-4, with a weak D call TRBD2 (6 bases). This CDR3 region has 15 residues. Germline assignment: CDR1 MNHEY and CDR2 SVGAGI. V was cut by 4 bases and J by 3 bases, with 13 bases left in between. The CDR3 spells CASSSQGGYKNIQYF. The CDR3 DNA sequence: TGTGCCAGCAGTTCCCAGGGAGGATACAAAAACATTCAGTACTTC.

The chain recombines TRBV6-5 with TRBJ1-2, with 7 bases fitting TRBD1. Trimming removed 6 bases from V and 3 bases from J; junction bases left unmatched: 4. This CDR3 spans 13 amino acids. Germline CDR1 and CDR2: MNHEY and SVGAGI. CDR3 coding DNA: TGTGCCAGCAGGACTACAGGGGACTATGGCTACACCTTC. Translation: CASRTTGDYGYTF.

As to this clone: At one boundary the junction diverges from the germline segment, which might be a read error. The sample holds other DNA sequences that translate to the same CDR3. The chain links TRBV6-6 to TRBJ1-2; maybe TRBD1 (5 bases). In germline, CDR1 is MNHNY, CDR2 SVGAGI (reference sequence). The CDR3 runs to 16 residues. The CDR3 loop reads CASSPRQDSTSLPRAF. The CDR3 nucleotides read TGTGCCAGCAGTCCACGACAAGACAGCACATCCCTGCCCAGAGCCTTC.

V usage is TRBV5-1 and J usage is TRBJ1-2; 8 bases are a match to TRBD1. The CDR3 runs to 14 residues. The trim removed 4 bases at V and 2 bases at J, leaving 4 bases unmatched. The germline V gene encodes CDR1 SGHRS and CDR2 YFSETQ. The CDR3 DNA reads as TGCGCCAGCAGCCCCGGGGACAGGAACTATGGCTACACCTTC. It specifies CASSPGDRNYGYTF.

CDR3 DNA: TGCGCCAGCAGCCAAGGAGAGGATTCCGGCTATGGCTACACCTTC. Translating gives CASSQGEDSGYGYTF. The chain combines TRBV4-3 with TRBJ1-2; D gene unclear. Germline V lookup: CDR1 LGHNA, CDR2 YSLEER. This CDR3 has 15 amino acids. V lost 1 base, J lost 4 bases, and 13 bases lay in between.

The chain employs TRBV19 and TRBJ2-7, with D perhaps matching TRBD2 (6 bases). This CDR3 has 13 amino acids. Trimming removed 5 bases from V and 2 bases from J, with 10 bases in between. The V gene's germline CDR1 is LNHDA and CDR2 SQIVND (reference sequence). CDR3 region: CASSPAGPYEQYF. The CDR3 DNA reads TGTGCCAGTAGTCCCGCGGGGCCCTACGAGCAGTACTTC.

This chain uses TRBV5-6 with TRBJ2-1; 8 bases are a match to TRBD2. The trim removed 4 bases at V and 0 bases at J, leaving 6 bases unmatched. The V gene's germline CDR1 is SGHDT and CDR2 YYEEEE. The CDR3 covers 16 residues. The CDR3 is CASSRGGTNSYNEQFF. The CDR3 DNA sequence: TGTGCCAGCAGCCGCGGGGGGACGAACTCCTACAATGAGCAGTTCTTC.

The chain couples TRBV28 to TRBJ1-2, with 10 nucleotides matching TRBD1. The CDR3 runs to 15 residues. V lost 2 bases to trimming and J lost 8 bases; unmatched junction nucleotides: 8. The germline V gene encodes CDR1 MDHEN and CDR2 SYDVKM. In nucleotides, the CDR3 is TGTGCCAGCAGTTTAAGTGGCGGGACAGGGGTGGGCTACACCTTC. Translated, it gives CASSLSGGTGVGYTF.

The rearrangement links TRBV28 to TRBJ1-2; D is ambiguous. Germline V gene data show CDR1 as MDHEN and CDR2 as SYDVKM. Trimming pared 2 bases from V and 4 bases from J, leaving 8 bases between. CDR3 size: 13 residues. Here the CDR3 reads CASSLGGFYGYTF. CDR3 coding DNA: TGTGCCAGCAGTTTAGGAGGCTTCTATGGCTACACCTTC.

V gene TRBV7-2 combines with J gene TRBJ2-5; unclear D gene. With 7 bases removed from V and 2 bases from J, the gap between germline ends came to 20 bases. The CDR3 extends over 16 amino acids. Germline-derived CDR1 and CDR2 are SGHTA and FQGNSA. CDR3 DNA: TGTGCCAGCACCGCTCTAGTATTAGCAACTCAAGAGACCCAGTACTTC. Translated: CASTALVLATQETQYF.

This chain uses TRBV7-6 with TRBJ1-1, with TRBD1 matching 8 bases. The trim removed 5 bases at V and 3 bases at J, leaving 8 bases unmatched. Germline V lookup: CDR1 SGHVS, CDR2 FNYEAQ. This CDR3 is built from 15 residues. The CDR3 DNA follows: TGTGCCAGCAGCCCTGGGGACAGGAGCTACACTGAAGCTTTCTTT. This translates into CASSPGDRSYTEAFF.

A remark on this clone: This specimen includes other DNA sequences encoding the same CDR3. The chain's CDR3 is CSARTSTDTQYF. The CDR3 bases are TGCAGCGCCCGAACGAGCACAGATACGCAGTATTTT. The V call is TRBV29-1, the J call TRBJ2-3, with no clear D. The germline V gene has CDR1 SQVTM and CDR2 ANQGSEA. V dropped 7 bases and J dropped 0 bases, with 8 bases sitting between them. The CDR3 loop spans 12 amino acids.

The chain recombines TRBV7-3 with TRBJ1-1; D is ambiguous. Trimming cost V 6 bases and J 1 base, with 12 bases left between them. Germline values: CDR1 SGHTA, CDR2 FQGTGA. The CDR3 extends over 14 amino acids. DNA for the CDR3: TGTGCCAGCAGTACTGGAATGACGAACACTGAAGCTTTCTTT. It yields the protein CASSTGMTNTEAFF.

V is TRBV24-1 and J is TRBJ1-5, with TRBD1 matching 8 bases. The CDR3 totals 16 residues. Germline lookup yields CDR1 KGHDR and CDR2 SFDVKD. V gave up 4 bases and J gave up 3 bases; unmatched junction bases: 7. CDR3 in amino acids: CATSDTRTGTNQPQHF. The DNA of the CDR3 is TGTGCCACCAGTGACACAAGGACAGGGACCAATCAGCCCCAGCATTTT.

A single count supports this clone. The rearrangement links TRBV5-1 to TRBJ2-7; D call uncertain. This CDR3 spans 15 amino acids. Germline-derived CDR1 and CDR2 are SGHRS and YFSETQ. Trimming left V 0 bases short and J 3 bases short, with 13 bases between. CDR3 in DNA: TGCGCCAGCAGCTTGGCCAGAGGATCCCTCTACGAGCAGTACTTC. It specifies CASSLARGSLYEQYF.